One T cell receptor beta chain is described in this entry. Only healthy Caucasians were included as donors. V lost 7 bases and J lost 3, with 16 bases in between. CDR1 is SGHDT and CDR2 is YYEEEE in the germline V gene. This CDR3 has 14 residues. This specimen belongs to a study of identical twins. TCRdb fed the 5' RACE reads into MiXCR, producing one record per CDR3 protein. Of about 220,000 distinct CDR3 sequences in the sample, 6.5% to 8.5% were seen once. These data were likewise used in another study, on yellow fever vaccine responses in identical twins.

The specimen sequenced was memory (CD45RO+) T cells sorted from blood. The clonotype comes from a young woman in good health. The V and J genes are TRBV5-6 and TRBJ1-2; D gene uncertain. The CDR3 sequence: CASAGETTDYGYTF. The DNA for the CDR3 is TGTGCCAGCGCTGGGGAGACTACGGACTATGGCTACACCTTC.